These 26 T cell receptor beta chains share one sample of origin, sequenced in a study of shared clonotypes between healthy human individuals (dated by TCRdb to 2018 to 2020). Libraries were made using the immunoSEQ multiplex PCR assay. Sourced from immuneACCESS, this table was stored by TCRdb with only in-frame sequences that have V and J called. A share of the clones is absent; for the studies checked, an unresolved V gene accounts for under half, and the remainder has no known explanation. A total of some 1.5 million clones appear in this sample, 95% to 97% of them only once. Approximately 1% of the sample is held by the ten biggest clonotypes. Sequencing input: naive CD4+ T cells sorted from blood. What the cell subset or site label conveys for this sample: CD45RA+ positively selected. The receptor set was obtained from a man aged 30-40 years in good health.

V gene TRBV28 combines with J gene TRBJ2-1; D possibly corresponds to TRBD1 (6 bases). Germline lookup yields CDR1 MDHEN and CDR2 SYDVKM. V was pared by 7 bases and J by 1 base, with 14 bases between. The CDR3 has 15 residues. The CDR3 protein is CASIPGAGSYNEQFF. CDR3 bases: TGTGCCAGCATCCCAGGGGCAGGGTCCTACAATGAGCAGTTCTTC.

This chain connects TRBV4-2 to TRBJ2-1, with 14 bases lining up with TRBD2. Losses at the gene ends were 4 bases for V and 4 bases for J; bases not matched to a gene: 9. Looked up from germline, CDR1 is LGHNA and CDR2 is YNFKEQ. This CDR3 is built from 18 residues. The CDR3 DNA is TGTGCCAGCAGCCTTCTACCGGGACTAGCGGGGGAATACAATGAGCAGTTCTTC. Its translation: CASSLLPGLAGEYNEQFF.

The genes are TRBV6-1 and TRBJ2-3; the D gene is possibly TRBD2 (6 bases). Trimming cost V 4 bases and J 0 bases, with 14 bases left between them. Germline V CDR1 and CDR2: MNHNS, SASEGT. This CDR3 is 16 amino acids long. The CDR3 nucleotides read TGTGCCAGCAGTGGACGAGTAGCGGCTAGCACAGATACGCAGTATTTT. Its translation: CASSGRVAASTDTQYF.

J is TRBJ1-5 and V is TRBV19; D gene ambiguous. CDR3 length equals 17 residues. Germline V lookup: CDR1 LNHDA, CDR2 SQIVND (reference sequence). Trimming cost V 7 bases and J 9 bases, with 28 bases left between them. CDR3 amino acids: CASTTTDPARGFGPQHF. DNA for the CDR3: TGTGCCAGTACCACCACGGACCCCGCCAGAGGTTTTGGGCCCCAGCATTTT.

Here the CDR3 DNA reads TGTGCCAGCAGCACCCCGACCTCCGAAAAACTGTTTTTT. Its translation is CASSTPTSEKLFF. The rearrangement uses TRBV7-9 and TRBJ1-4; unclear D gene. The V gene lost 5 bases and the J gene lost 8 bases, with 12 bases spanning the gap. Germline values: CDR1 SEHNR, CDR2 FQNEAQ (reference sequence). The CDR3 is 13 residues long.

V gene TRBV7-9 combines with J gene TRBJ2-2; 14 bases line up with TRBD2. Germline V gives CDR1 SEHNR, CDR2 FQNEAQ (reference sequence). V shed 5 bases and J 4 bases; nucleotides not matched to a gene: 3. The CDR3 loop spans 16 amino acids. CDR3 sequence reads: CASSRGTSGSTGELFF. CDR3 DNA sequence: TGTGCCAGCAGCCGCGGGACTAGCGGGAGCACCGGGGAGCTGTTTTTT.

V gene TRBV18 combines with J gene TRBJ1-2; D gene ambiguous. The length of the CDR3 is 13 residues. Germline lookup yields CDR1 KGHSH and CDR2 LQKENI. V shed 3 bases and J shed 2 bases, with 7 bases lying between them. The CDR3 sequence is CASSPPPNYGYTF. CDR3 coding DNA: TGTGCCAGCTCACCCCCACCCAACTATGGCTACACCTTC.

The chain uses TRBV29-1 and TRBJ1-4; TRBD1 matches at 8 bases. V lost 5 bases to trimming and J lost 10 bases; unmatched junction nucleotides: 6. Germline values: CDR1 SQVTM, CDR2 ANQGSEA. The CDR3 length is 12 residues. This CDR3 reads CSVRTGKGKLFF. Here the CDR3 DNA reads TGCAGCGTTCGGACAGGGAAGGGAAAACTGTTTTTT.

The gene calls are TRBV9 and TRBJ1-5; D is unclear. The germline CDR1 and CDR2 sequences are SGDLS and YYNGEE. V gave up 1 base and J gave up 6 bases, with 8 bases separating them. This CDR3 is built from 13 residues. The CDR3 DNA is TGTGCCAGCAGCGTATTCGACGGTCAGCCCCAGCATTTT. Encoded protein: CASSVFDGQPQHF.

The rearrangement links TRBV28 to TRBJ1-5; D not certain. The CDR3 extends over 15 amino acids. V was trimmed by 6 bases and J by 1 base, leaving 13 bases between them. Germline values: CDR1 MDHEN, CDR2 SYDVKM. CDR3 sequence (DNA): TGTGCCAGCAGCCTCCGACATAGAAGCAATCAGCCCCAGCATTTT. It encodes CASSLRHRSNQPQHF.

The gene calls are TRBV5-4 and TRBJ1-5; D is undetermined. The V and J ends lost 0 bases and 5 bases respectively, with 12 bases between them. The CDR3 totals 15 residues. Germline V gene lookup returns CDR1 SGHNT and CDR2 YYREEE (reference sequence). The CDR3 region is CASSLAPGKDQPQHF. CDR3 coding DNA: TGTGCCAGCAGCTTGGCTCCAGGAAAGGATCAGCCCCAGCATTTT.

This clone showed up just a few times. The chain recombines TRBV7-9 with TRBJ2-1, with 9 bases fitting TRBD1. Germline-derived CDR1 and CDR2 are SEHNR and FQNEAQ (reference sequence). V shed 4 bases, J shed 5 bases, and the junction held 6 bases outside the gene matches. CDR3 length: 15 amino acids. Written as DNA, the CDR3 is TGTGCCAGCAGCTCCTGGACAGGGGAAGACAATGAGCAGTTCTTC. This codes for CASSSWTGEDNEQFF.

The chain employs TRBV28 and TRBJ1-2, with unresolved D. Germline CDR1 is MDHEN and CDR2 is SYDVKM. The CDR3 loop spans 13 amino acids. The V end was cut by 6 bases, the J end by 7 bases, with 15 bases between. CDR3 bases: TGTGCCAGCAGCCAAACCCCGAACGGTGGCTACACCTTC. As protein: CASSQTPNGGYTF.

This clone was recorded once. The rearrangement joins TRBV29-1 to TRBJ2-1; D is undetermined. Germline lookup yields CDR1 SQVTM and CDR2 ANQGSEA. Trimming shortened V by 7 bases and J by 0 bases, and 13 bases separated the two germline ends. This CDR3 is 14 amino acids long. CDR3 in DNA: TGCAGCGCGGACCGTAGGAGCTCCTACAATGAGCAGTTCTTC. Protein: CSADRRSSYNEQFF.

The J gene is TRBJ2-1, the V gene TRBV9, with D possibly being TRBD1 (6 bases). This CDR3 contains 13 residues. Trimming shortened V by 4 bases and J by 6 bases, and 11 bases separated the two germline ends. Per the germline V gene, CDR1 is SGDLS and CDR2 is YYNGEE. The CDR3 sequence: CASSPDRINEQFF. In DNA, the CDR3 is TGTGCCAGCAGCCCCGACAGGATCAATGAGCAGTTCTTC.

This clone was observed a handful of times. The chain is built from TRBV7-2 and TRBJ2-2, with 7 bases fitting TRBD2. J was trimmed by 7 bases and V by 1 base; bases with no gene match: 9. The CDR3 consists of 16 residues. Per germline, CDR1 SGHTA and CDR2 FQGNSA. The chain's CDR3 is CASSLDMASGYGELFF. The CDR3 DNA follows: TGTGCCAGCAGCTTAGACATGGCTAGCGGATACGGGGAGCTGTTTTTT.

In this sample, this clone turned up once. This sequence joins TRBV5-4 and TRBJ1-3, with a possible D match to TRBD1 (5 bases). V was clipped by 0 bases and J by 0 bases, with 13 bases between them. The CDR3 contains 17 residues. The germline gives CDR1 SGHNT, CDR2 YYREEE (reference sequence). For the CDR3, the DNA is TGTGCCAGCAGCTTGGCCTCAGGGCAGAGCTCTGGAAACACCATATATTTT. Residues: CASSLASGQSSGNTIYF.

DNA of the CDR3: TGTGCCAGCTCACCAACCGCCGGGACAGGGGTTTTAGAGACCCAGTACTTC. It is translated as CASSPTAGTGVLETQYF. The chain is built from TRBV18 and TRBJ2-5; TRBD1 matches 10 bases. The V and J ends lost 2 bases and 4 bases, in that order; junction bases with no gene match: 10. CDR1 is KGHSH and CDR2 is LQKENI in the germline V gene. The CDR3 has 17 residues.

The chain combines TRBV2 with TRBJ2-5; D is tentatively TRBD1 or TRBD2 (5 bases each). Germline CDR1 is SNHLY and CDR2 is FYNNEI. The CDR3 has 13 amino acids. Deletions cut 4 bases from V and 3 bases from J, with 9 bases between. Written as DNA, the CDR3 is TGTGCCAGCAGTGTGGGGCGGGAAGAGACCCAGTACTTC. This codes for CASSVGREETQYF. The whole variable domain, filled in from reference TRBV2 and TRBJ2-5, reads EPEVTQTPSHQVTQMGQEVILRCVPISNHLYFYWYRQILGQKVEFLVSFYNNEISEKSEIFDDQFSVERPDGSNFTLKIRSTKLEDSAMYFCASSVGREETQYFGPGTRLLVL.

This chain joins TRBV5-8 and TRBJ2-2; 7 nucleotides align to TRBD1. With V trimmed by 4 bases and J by 4 bases, 10 bases remained unmatched. Germline lookup yields CDR1 SGHTS and CDR2 YDEGEE. This CDR3 has 16 amino acids. The CDR3 bases are TGTGCCAGCAGCATTCATTTGACAGGGCTCACCGGGGAGCTGTTTTTT. This codes for CASSIHLTGLTGELFF.

To note about this clone: Other DNA sequences in this specimen translate into the identical CDR3. The CDR3 DNA reads TGTGCCAGCAGTTTACTCGGGGTGGGGTCCTACGAGCAGTACTTC. Amino acids: CASSLLGVGSYEQYF. The V and J genes are TRBV27 and TRBJ2-7; a possible D gene is TRBD2 (5 bases). There are 15 residues in the CDR3. The ends were cut back, 2 bases at V and 1 base at J, with 12 bases in the middle. Germline values: CDR1 MNHEY, CDR2 SMNVEV (reference sequence).

The rearrangement uses TRBV9 and TRBJ2-1; D is possibly TRBD1 or TRBD2 (7 bases each). In germline, CDR1 is SGDLS, CDR2 YYNGEE. Trimming shortened V by 5 bases and J by 9 bases, and 15 bases separated the two germline ends. This CDR3 region has 13 residues. This chain's CDR3 is CASRDLRGGEQFF. Written as DNA, the CDR3 is TGTGCCAGCAGAGACCTCAGGGGGGGTGAGCAGTTCTTC.

This chain connects TRBV5-1 to TRBJ1-1; 7 bases align to TRBD1. After removal of 3 bases from V and 13 bases from J, the junction contained 12 bases not matched to a gene. The CDR3 length is 13 residues. CDR1 is SGHRS and CDR2 is YFSETQ in the germline V gene. The CDR3 DNA sequence: TGCGCCAGCAGCTCCGGGACAGCACACCGTAGTTTCTTT. Translating gives CASSSGTAHRSFF.

The rearrangement joins TRBV4-2 to TRBJ2-7, with 9 nucleotides matching TRBD2. The CDR3 has 16 residues. V trimming: 4 bases; J trimming: 5 bases; junction bases outside the gene matches: 12. Germline lookup yields CDR1 LGHNA and CDR2 YNFKEQ. CDR3 DNA sequence: TGTGCCAGCAGCCGCATTCGCGGGAGGGCCGTAAACGAGCAGTACTTC. This codes for CASSRIRGRAVNEQYF.

This chain uses TRBV28 with TRBJ2-1; possibly TRBD1 for D (8 bases). In germline, CDR1 is MDHEN, CDR2 SYDVKM. CDR3 length equals 14 residues. Deletions cut 11 bases from V and 3 bases from J, with 17 bases between. The CDR3 protein is CACDRGLSYNEQFF. In DNA, the CDR3 is TGTGCCTGCGACAGGGGACTAAGCTACAATGAGCAGTTCTTC.

The V gene is TRBV7-6, the J gene TRBJ2-3; no clear D gene. The germline V gene has CDR1 SGHVS and CDR2 FNYEAQ. Trimming stripped 5 bases from V and 1 base from J, with 4 bases between. This CDR3 comprises 12 residues. The CDR3 loop reads CASSTGTDTQYF. The CDR3 DNA follows: TGTGCCAGCAGCACGGGCACAGATACGCAGTATTTT.